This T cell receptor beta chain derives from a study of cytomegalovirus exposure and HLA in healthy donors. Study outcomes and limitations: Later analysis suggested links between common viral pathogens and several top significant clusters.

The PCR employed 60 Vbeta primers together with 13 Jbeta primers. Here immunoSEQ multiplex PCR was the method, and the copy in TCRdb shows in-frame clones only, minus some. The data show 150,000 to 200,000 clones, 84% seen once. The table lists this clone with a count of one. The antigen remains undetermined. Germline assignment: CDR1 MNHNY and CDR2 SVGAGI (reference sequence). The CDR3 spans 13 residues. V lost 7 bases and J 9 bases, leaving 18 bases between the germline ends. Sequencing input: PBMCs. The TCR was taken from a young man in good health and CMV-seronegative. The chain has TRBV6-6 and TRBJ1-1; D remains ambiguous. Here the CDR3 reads CASTPPRGMQAFF. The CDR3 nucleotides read TGTGCCAGCACCCCTCCTCGGGGTATGCAAGCTTTCTTT.